This T cell receptor beta chain was obtained from a study of control samples from healthy donors and cancer patients. Trimming at V came to 0 bases and at J to 2 bases, leaving 3 bases not matched to a gene. This CDR3 has 16 residues. CDR1 is SGDLS and CDR2 is YYNGEE in the germline V gene. A note on this clone: Other nucleotide sequences in the sample specify the same CDR3.

The data were produced by immunoSEQ multiplex PCR, yet TCRdb's version contains in-frame clones alone and is incomplete. The sample lists around 150,000 clones, approximately 94% occurring once. The chain links TRBV9 to TRBJ2-5; 11 nucleotides align to TRBD2. The origin of this receptor is a man aged 60-69 years with colorectal cancer. Sequenced sample: PBMCs. Here the CDR3 DNA reads TGTGCCAGCAGCGTAGGGGTAGCGGGGGGGCAAGAGACCCAGTACTTC. Its protein is CASSVGVAGGQETQYF. Drawing the rest from reference TRBV9 and TRBJ2-5, the complete variable domain is DSGVTQTPKHLITATGQRVTLRCSPRSGDLSVYWYQQSLDQGLQFLIQYYNGEERAKGNILERFSAQQFPDLHSELNLSSLELGDSALYFCASSVGVAGGQETQYFGPGTRLLVL.